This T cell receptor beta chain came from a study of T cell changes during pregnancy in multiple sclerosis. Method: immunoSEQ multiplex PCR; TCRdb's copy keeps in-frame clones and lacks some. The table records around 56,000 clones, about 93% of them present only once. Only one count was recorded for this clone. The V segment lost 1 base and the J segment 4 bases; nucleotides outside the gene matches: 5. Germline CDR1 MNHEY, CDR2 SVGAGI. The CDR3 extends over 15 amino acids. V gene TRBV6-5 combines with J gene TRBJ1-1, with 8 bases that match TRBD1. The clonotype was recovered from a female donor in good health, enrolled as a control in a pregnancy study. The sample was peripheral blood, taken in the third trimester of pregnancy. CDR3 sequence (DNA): TGTGCCAGCAGTTACTTTTGGACAGGGAGCACTGAAGCTTTCTTT. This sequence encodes CASSYFWTGSTEAFF.